The 23 T cell receptor beta chains in this list originate from one sample, sequenced in a study of T-cell memory formation after mild COVID-19. TCRdb reprocessed the 5' RACE reads with MiXCR, giving one entry per CDR3 protein. The repertoire holds 300,000 to 350,000 distinct CDR3 sequences, about 13% seen once, with about 21% in the top ten. Input material: PBMCs or a T cell subset sorted from them (not recorded which). The receptor set was obtained from a man younger than 30 who had mild COVID-19 (a few samples of this study predate the infection). Cell type and time point are not known.

This rearrangement joins TRBV10-3 to TRBJ1-1; 7 positions match TRBD1. The germline V gene encodes CDR1 ENHRY and CDR2 SYGVKD. The J segment lost 8 bases and the V segment lost 8 bases, leaving 11 bases of the junction unmatched. The CDR3 covers 13 residues. The CDR3 here is CAIVGQIRGEAFF. CDR3 DNA sequence: TGTGCCATCGTGGGACAGATTCGAGGGGAAGCTTTCTTT.

This clonotype occurred many times. CDR3 sequence: CASSLSSGGETQYF. The DNA of the CDR3 is TGTGCCAGCAGCTTAAGTAGCGGGGGAGAGACCCAGTACTTC. The chain employs TRBV7-2 and TRBJ2-5, with TRBD2 matching 9 bases. Germline V gives CDR1 SGHTA, CDR2 FQGNSA. Trimming cost V 2 bases and J 4 bases; bases outside gene matches: 2. The CDR3 contains 14 residues.

This clonotype has just a few counts. The chain uses TRBV27 and TRBJ2-1; D tentatively fits TRBD1 or TRBD2 (5 bases each). V was pared by 6 bases and J by 7 bases, with 19 bases between. The CDR3 sequence is 15 residues long. Germline-derived CDR1 and CDR2 are MNHEY and SMNVEV (reference sequence). In DNA form, the CDR3 reads TGTGCCAGCAGCACGGGGCAGGGCTGGTGGAATGAGCAGTTCTTC. This sequence encodes CASSTGQGWWNEQFF.

About this clonotype itself: A read error is possible here, since a much larger clone lies one base away. This chain's CDR3 is CASSSMSLRCSYEQYF. The CDR3 bases are TGTGCCAGCAGTTCGATGAGTCTCAGGTGCTCCTACGAGCAGTACTTC. The chain carries TRBV12-3 or TRBV12-4 and TRBJ2-7; D is undetermined. The ends were cut back, 4 bases at V and 0 bases at J, with 16 bases in the middle. The CDR3 runs to 16 residues.

Concerning this clonotype itself: Being one base from a much bigger clone, this may be a read error. The chain employs TRBV2 and TRBJ1-2, with 9 bases identical to TRBD1. Per germline, CDR1 SNHLY and CDR2 FYNNEI. The ends lost 6 bases at V and 4 bases at J; junction bases unmatched: 6. This CDR3 has 14 amino acids. Here the CDR3 reads CASSTGTGIYGYTF. The CDR3 nucleotides are TGTGCCAGCAGCACCGGGACAGGGATCTATGGCTACACCTTC.

The sample holds a few counts of this clonotype. The gene calls are TRBV28 and TRBJ1-2; a possible D gene is TRBD1 (5 bases). There are 15 residues in the CDR3. V lost 2 bases to trimming and J lost 5 bases, with 15 bases between them. The V gene's germline CDR1 is MDHEN and CDR2 SYDVKM. CDR3 DNA sequence: TGTGCCAGCAGTTTAGGGGGTCTAAGAACTTATGGCTACACCTTC. Translated: CASSLGGLRTYGYTF.

The chain has TRBV5-1 and TRBJ2-7, with 9 bases that match TRBD2. The J segment lost 6 bases and the V segment lost 1 base, leaving 11 bases of the junction unmatched. CDR1 SGHRS and CDR2 YFSETQ come from the germline V gene. This CDR3 spans 16 amino acids. The CDR3 sequence is CASSLSFPGLAGEQYF. DNA of the CDR3: TGCGCCAGCAGCTTGTCGTTCCCGGGACTAGCTGGCGAGCAGTACTTC.

The J gene is TRBJ2-7, the V gene TRBV5-1; 7 positions match TRBD2. Germline V gives CDR1 SGHRS, CDR2 YFSETQ. This CDR3 is built from 15 residues. J lost 2 bases, V lost 3 bases, and 8 bases had no gene match. In DNA, the CDR3 is TGCGCCAGCAGCTATTCCTCGGGGGGACCCTACGAGCAGTACTTC. This gives the protein CASSYSSGGPYEQYF.

In this sample, this clonotype turned up a few times. A read error may be the cause here, since a much bigger clone is one base away. The CDR3 region is CASSLGGATEAFF. The CDR3 region has the DNA TGTGCCAGCAGCTTAGGGGGGGCCACTGAAGCTTTCTTT. The gene calls are TRBV7-9 and TRBJ1-1, with D possibly TRBD1 on 6 matching bases. CDR1 and CDR2 (germline): SEHNR, FQNEAQ (reference sequence). V was shortened by 1 base and J by 4 bases, with 7 bases between the two germline ends. The CDR3 has 13 amino acids.

The V call is TRBV5-1, the J call TRBJ1-1; D remains unclear. Trimming took 4 bases from V and 3 from J, leaving 4 bases between them. The CDR3 has 11 residues. Per the germline V gene, CDR1 is SGHRS and CDR2 is YFSETQ. CDR3: CASSGDTEAFF. CDR3 nucleotides: TGCGCCAGCAGCGGAGACACTGAAGCTTTCTTT.

This clonotype was counted only a few times. The CDR3 DNA follows: TGTGCCTGGAGTACCGAGCGGGAGGGTCCCTCCTTGGCCCAGTACTTC. It codes for CAWSTEREGPSLAQYF. The chain has TRBV30 and TRBJ2-5; TRBD2 matches 10 bases. The CDR3 spans 16 residues. Looked up from germline, CDR1 is GTSNPN and CDR2 is SVGIG (reference sequence). The trim removed 2 bases at V and 9 bases at J, leaving 15 bases unmatched.

The CDR3 here is CASRPHGLATEAFF. The CDR3 DNA sequence: TGTGCCAGCAGGCCCCACGGATTGGCCACTGAAGCTTTCTTT. The chain has TRBV6-5 and TRBJ1-1; no clear D. Germline CDR1 reads MNHEY; CDR2 reads SVGAGI. This CDR3 is 14 amino acids long. Trimming pared 6 bases from V and 4 bases from J, leaving 15 bases between.

This clonotype was picked up a small number of times. The genes are TRBV7-9 and TRBJ2-5; the match to TRBD2 covers 13 bases. The CDR3 extends over 15 amino acids. Losses at the gene ends were 5 bases for V and 5 bases for J; bases not matched to a gene: 5. Germline CDR1 reads SEHNR; CDR2 reads FQNEAQ (reference sequence). CDR3 sequence reads: CASSPGLAGLETQYF. CDR3 sequence (DNA): TGTGCCAGCAGCCCGGGACTAGCGGGGTTGGAGACCCAGTACTTC.

This clonotype was picked up many times. The rearrangement uses TRBV7-9 and TRBJ2-1, with D possibly being TRBD2 (6 bases). The CDR3 length is 15 residues. CDR1 is SEHNR and CDR2 is FQNEAQ in the germline V gene (reference sequence). Trimming removed 4 bases from V and 7 bases from J, with 17 bases in between. CDR3 loop: CASSYRGNGMNEQFF. CDR3 sequence (DNA): TGTGCCAGCAGCTACCGGGGGAATGGTATGAATGAGCAGTTCTTC. The full variable domain, in which reference TRBV7-9 and TRBJ2-1 provide the parts outside the CDR3, is DTGVSQNPRHKITKRGQNVTFRCDPISEHNRLYWYRQTLGQGPEFLTYFQNEAQLEKSRLLSDRFSAERPKGSFSTLEIQRTEQGDSAMYLCASSYRGNGMNEQFFGPGTRLTVL.

This clonotype has a handful of counts. V gene TRBV23-1 combines with J gene TRBJ2-7, with 7 bases aligning to TRBD1. TRBV23-1 is an open reading frame whose function is uncertain. The CDR3 runs to 12 residues. Trimming removed 11 bases from V and 7 bases from J; junction bases left unmatched: 11. CDR3 bases: TGCGCCGGCCAGACAGGGTCTGAGGAGCAGTACTTC. Its protein product is CAGQTGSEEQYF.

In its sample, this clonotype was seen a few times. The V gene is TRBV7-2, the J gene TRBJ2-7; tentative D call: TRBD2 (7 bases). CDR1 SGHTA and CDR2 FQGNSA come from the germline V gene. V dropped 5 bases and J dropped 2 bases, with 16 bases sitting between them. This CDR3 has 15 amino acids. The CDR3 nucleotides are TGTGCCAGCAGCCCCCGGGGAGGGGGTCCCTACGAGCAGTACTTC. It codes for CASSPRGGGPYEQYF. Together with reference TRBV7-2 and TRBJ2-7, the CDR3 gives the full variable domain: GAGVSQSPSNKVTEKGKDVELRCDPISGHTALYWYRQSLGQGLEFLIYFQGNSAPDKSGLPSDRFSAERTGGSVSTLTIQRTQQEDSAVYLCASSPRGGGPYEQYFGPGTRLTVT.

This clonotype was seen at least ten times. This chain connects TRBV5-1 to TRBJ1-2; TRBD1 agrees at 8 bases. J was trimmed by 4 bases and V by 0 bases; bases with no gene match: 2. The CDR3 extends over 14 amino acids. CDR1 is SGHRS, CDR2 YFSETQ, per germline. In nucleotides, the CDR3 is TGCGCCAGCAGCTTGGGGACAGGGAGCTATGGCTACACCTTC. It codes for CASSLGTGSYGYTF.

The chain carries TRBV5-1 and TRBJ2-7; D perhaps matches TRBD2 (5 bases). V was trimmed by 0 bases and J by 2 bases, leaving 12 bases between them. CDR3 length: 15 residues. Germline CDR1 is SGHRS and CDR2 is YFSETQ. The CDR3 region is CASSLGEPAAYEQYV. The CDR3 region has the DNA TGCGCCAGCAGCTTGGGGGAGCCCGCAGCCTACGAGCAGTACGTC.

The sample holds a few counts of this clonotype. As DNA, the CDR3 is TGTGCCAGCAGCACCACGGGACAGGGGGCTTCAGGCCAAGAGACCCAGTACTTC. Protein product: CASSTTGQGASGQETQYF. The chain carries TRBV5-6 and TRBJ2-5, with TRBD1 matching over 12 bases. The germline V gene encodes CDR1 SGHDT and CDR2 YYEEEE. V trimming: 4 bases; J trimming: 1 base; junction bases outside the gene matches: 11. This CDR3 comprises 18 residues.

The chain uses TRBV6-4 and TRBJ2-3, with TRBD2 matching over 12 bases. Germline CDR1 and CDR2: MRHNA and SNTAGT. Trimming removed 0 bases from V and 6 bases from J; junction bases left unmatched: 7. There are 17 residues in the CDR3. CDR3 amino acids: CASSDSGLAGLSDTQYF. The CDR3 DNA is TGTGCCAGCAGTGACTCGGGACTAGCGGGCCTATCGGATACGCAGTATTTT.

J is TRBJ2-2 and V is TRBV9; no reliable D call. The germline CDR1 and CDR2 sequences are SGDLS and YYNGEE. The CDR3 covers 14 residues. With 0 bases removed from V and 6 bases from J, the gap between germline ends came to 9 bases. CDR3 amino acids: CASSVGDAPGELFF. CDR3 DNA: TGTGCCAGCAGCGTAGGAGATGCTCCCGGGGAGCTGTTTTTT.

This clonotype was counted ten times or more. J is TRBJ1-1 and V is TRBV19; D uncertain. The CDR3 extends over 14 amino acids. Germline V gene sequence: CDR1 LNHDA, CDR2 SQIVND (reference sequence). V was trimmed by 7 bases and J by 2 bases, leaving 14 bases between them. This CDR3 is CASKVGTHNTEAFF. CDR3 coding DNA: TGTGCCAGTAAAGTTGGCACGCACAACACTGAAGCTTTCTTT. The full variable domain, in which reference TRBV19 and TRBJ1-1 provide the parts outside the CDR3, is DGGITQSPKYLFRKEGQNVTLSCEQNLNHDAMYWYRQDPGQGLRLIYYSQIVNDFQKGDIAEGYSVSREKKESFPLTVTSAQKNPTAFYLCASKVGTHNTEAFFGQGTRLTVV.

This clonotype was seen more than once but under ten times. V is TRBV12-3 or TRBV12-4 and J is TRBJ1-2; possibly TRBD1 for D (5 bases). Between the trimmed V and J ends, which lost 4 bases and 8 bases, there was a span of 11 bases. The CDR3 is made up of 12 amino acids. The CDR3 region is CASSSGGGGYTF. CDR3 nucleotide sequence: TGTGCCAGCAGTTCTGGGGGAGGGGGCTACACCTTC.